This T cell receptor beta chain was recorded in a study of Graves' ophthalmopathy and Graves' hyperthyroidism. Patients with other autoimmune diseases, uncontrolled infections, pregnancy or lactation were excluded. V was pared by 0 bases and J by 2 bases, with 10 bases between. Germline loops: CDR1 MGHRA, CDR2 YSYEKL. CDR3 length equals 15 residues. The authors amplified TCR beta CDR3 regions from RNA transcripts. The authors performed first-round RT-PCR with HTBI primers and then a second-round multiplex PCR. TCRdb independently ran MiXCR on the multiplex PCR reads; one entry per CDR3 protein. The top ten hold approximately 7% of the sample, which has fewer than 650,000 distinct CDR3 sequences, around a fifth seen once.

This chain uses TRBV4-1 with TRBJ2-5; D is ambiguous. This clonotype was sampled from a woman aged 18-35 years with stable Graves' hyperthyroidism. Some clones in this sample may be carry-over from other donors' samples. The sample taken for sequencing was peripheral blood. DNA of the CDR3: TGCGCCAGCAGCCAAGAAATGGTCCTGCAAGAGACCCAGTACTTC. The encoded protein is CASSQEMVLQETQYF.